Presented here are 11 T cell receptor beta chains from one specimen sequenced in a study of post-analysis software for immune sequencing data. Findings of the study overall: In patients, TRBV5-6, TRBV5-1 and TRBV20-1 belonged to four or five TRBV segments found more frequently than in controls.

These receptors have no identified antigens. Included in the TCR beta cDNA libraries were unique molecular identifiers. TCRdb itself ran the PCR reads through MiXCR, one entry per CDR3 protein. The sample holds 650,000 to 850,000 distinct CDR3 sequences, roughly 50% seen once. The sequenced sample was blood. These receptors all come from a girl between 5 and 17 years old with multiple sclerosis.

There are a few counts of this clonotype. The rearrangement links TRBV5-1 to TRBJ2-5; 8 nucleotides line up with TRBD1. The trim removed 0 bases at V and 11 bases at J, leaving 15 bases unmatched. The CDR3 is 16 amino acids. Germline CDR1 and CDR2: SGHRS and YFSETQ. The CDR3 DNA follows: TGCGCCAGCAGCTTGGTGGTGACAGGGGTCTACAATGAGCAGTACTTC. Translating it yields CASSLVVTGVYNEQYF.

This clonotype was seen only a few times. The J gene is TRBJ1-2, the V gene TRBV12-3 or TRBV12-4; D perhaps matches TRBD1 (5 bases). CDR3 length: 13 residues. Trimming left V 9 bases short and J 5 bases short, with 16 bases between. CDR3 sequence (DNA): TGTGCCAGTCGCCCCACAGGAATGTATGGCTACACCTTC. It yields the protein CASRPTGMYGYTF.

About this clonotype: It is unclear where the CDR3 begins or ends on the DNA, so no DNA is shown, and the CDR3 is as TCRdb lists it. The rearrangement links TRBV29-1 to TRBJ1-2; TRBD1 is the table's D call, not checked against the DNA. The CDR3 totals 17 residues, both ends included. Germline CDR1 is SQVTM and CDR2 is ANQGSEA. The CDR3 is CSAGETQYFGPGPGYTF.

The chain has TRBV5-1 and TRBJ2-7; the D gene is possibly TRBD1 (6 bases). V lost 7 bases, J lost 2 bases, and 13 bases lay in between. Germline V gene lookup returns CDR1 SGHRS and CDR2 YFSETQ. CDR3 length: 13 residues. CDR3 nucleotides: TGCGCCAGCGCATCGACAGGAACCTACGAGCAGTACTTC. It yields the protein CASASTGTYEQYF. Based on the CDR3 plus reference TRBV5-1 and TRBJ2-7, the full variable domain is KAGVTQTPRYLIKTRGQQVTLSCSPISGHRSVSWYQQTPGQGLQFLFEYFSETQRNKGNFPGRFSGRQFSNSRSEMNVSTLELGDSALYLCASASTGTYEQYFGPGTRLTVT.

The sample holds one count of this clonotype. This sequence joins TRBV20-1 and TRBJ2-1, with 12 bases that match TRBD2. V lost 0 bases and J lost 0; bases outside the gene matches: 9. This CDR3 comprises 19 residues. Germline assignment: CDR1 DFQATT and CDR2 SNEGSKA (reference sequence). CDR3 sequence reads: CSARDGLAGGSSSYNEQFF. In nucleotides, the CDR3 is TGCAGTGCTAGAGATGGGCTAGCGGGAGGGTCGAGCTCCTACAATGAGCAGTTCTTC.

The chain combines TRBV12-3 or TRBV12-4 with TRBJ2-1, with TRBD1 matching over 8 bases. V lost 5 bases, J lost 6 bases, and 12 bases stayed unmatched. This CDR3 has 16 amino acids. CDR3 in amino acids: CASSLRALDRANEQFF. The CDR3 nucleotides read TGTGCCAGCAGTCTAAGGGCTTTGGACAGGGCCAATGAGCAGTTCTTC.

J is TRBJ2-7 and V is TRBV12-3 or TRBV12-4, with D tentatively TRBD2 (5 bases). The J call may not be correct, given that the DNA end is closer to TRBJ2-5. The CDR3 totals 14 residues. As DNA, the CDR3 is TGTGCCAGCGGCGTGGAGGCCGGCGGGGAGACCCAGTACTTC. Protein product: CASGVEAGGETQYF.

The table lists this clonotype with a few counts. DNA of the CDR3: TGCAGTGCTACAAACCGGGACGGAGCCTACGAGCAGTACTTC. Residues: CSATNRDGAYEQYF. The rearrangement links TRBV20-1 to TRBJ2-7; D tentatively reads TRBD1 or TRBD2 (5 bases each). Trimming pared 4 bases from V and 2 bases from J, leaving 15 bases between. The CDR3 runs 14 residues. Germline loops: CDR1 DFQATT, CDR2 SNEGSKA (reference sequence).

V gene TRBV7-9 combines with J gene TRBJ2-1; possible D gene TRBD2, 5 bases. V was trimmed by 5 bases and J by 7 bases, leaving 18 bases between them. The CDR3 length is 15 residues. In germline, CDR1 is SEHNR, CDR2 FQNEAQ (reference sequence). CDR3 protein: CASSRSAMKANEQFF. The DNA for the CDR3 is TGTGCCAGCAGCCGTAGCGCTATGAAGGCGAATGAGCAGTTCTTC.

The rearrangement links TRBV5-1 to TRBJ2-1; possible D gene TRBD2, 7 bases. Germline assignment: CDR1 SGHRS and CDR2 YFSETQ. The CDR3 extends over 16 amino acids. V dropped 4 bases and J dropped 0 bases, with 14 bases sitting between them. The CDR3 bases are TGCGCCAGCAGCAGGGGGACTACCAGCTCCTACAATGAGCAGTTCTTC. Translating it yields CASSRGTTSSYNEQFF.

The rearrangement uses TRBV4-1 and TRBJ2-2; D gene uncertain. The CDR3 length is 12 residues. Germline assignment: CDR1 MGHRA and CDR2 YSYEKL. V was trimmed by 1 base and J by 6 bases, leaving 3 bases between them. The CDR3 nucleotides are TGCGCCAGCAGCCAAGGCTCCGGGGAGCTGTTTTTT. Protein product: CASSQGSGELFF.